This is a list of T cell receptor beta chains from one sample in a study of regulatory T cells in long-lasting Graves disease. Via MiXCR, TCRdb re-called the multiplex PCR reads, giving one row per CDR3 protein. This sample has about 540,000 distinct CDR3 sequences; 13% occur once, and the top ten carry roughly 10%. This sample was also put to use in a study of T cells in Graves' hyperthyroidism and ophthalmopathy.

Here the sequenced sample was peripheral blood mononuclear cells (PBMCs), taken at new diagnosis, from a patient treated with antithyroid drugs. The receptors were sampled from a man aged 30 to 39 with Graves disease. Both conserved end residues are part of each CDR3. The D gene is left open where the match is weak. Clone size, where shown, is once, few, many, or a class for clones that have expanded.

v_gene	j_gene	abundance	d_gene	CDR3aa	CDR3nt
TRBV29-1	TRBJ2-3	many	TRBD1	CSVRDRVESTQYF	TGCAGCGTTAGGGACAGGGTGGAGTCTACGCAGTATTTT
TRBV9	TRBJ2-2	many	TRBD1	CASTWGQGPPGELFF	TGTGCCAGCACCTGGGGACAGGGTCCTCCCGGGGAGCTGTTTTTT
TRBV20-1	TRBJ2-1	many	TRBD2	CSANPQSGSSYNEQFF	TGCAGTGCTAACCCTCAAAGCGGGAGCTCCTACAATGAGCAGTTCTTC
TRBV5-6	TRBJ2-7	NA	NA	CASSLPSREEQYF	TGTGCCAGCAGCTTGCCTAGCCGGGAAGAGCAGTACTTC
TRBV6-2/TRBV6-3	TRBJ2-1	NA	TRBD2	CASIDSGRYEQFF	TGTGCCAGCATTGATAGCGGGAGGTATGAGCAGTTCTTC
TRBV2	TRBJ2-5	few	TRBD2	CASSEGLAGEAQYF	TGTGCCAGCAGTGAAGGTCTAGCGGGAGAAGCCCAGTACTTC
TRBV27	TRBJ2-2	many	TRBD1	CASSSLGGTGYPGELFF	TGTGCCAGCAGTTCTCTCGGAGGGACAGGGTACCCCGGGGAGCTGTTTTTT
TRBV20-1	TRBJ2-7	many	NA	CSARETVGLSYEQYF	TGCAGTGCTAGAGAGACGGTAGGCCTGTCCTACGAGCAGTACTTC
TRBV20-1	TRBJ2-3	many	TRBD2	CSAWTSGERNITGGQYF	TGCAGTGCATGGACTAGCGGAGAACGCAACATCACAGGAGGGCAGTATTTT
TRBV9	TRBJ2-1	many	NA	CASSVGSEQFF	TGTGCCAGCAGCGTTGGGTCTGAGCAGTTCTTC